This T cell receptor (beta chain) came from a study of tumor-infiltrating lymphocytes in primary liver carcinoma. With respect to this clonotype: This clone may be a read error of a much larger clone one base away.

Co-extraction of RNA and DNA was performed on roughly 20-33 mg of unsorted bulk tissue. The CDR3 length is 12 residues. V lost 4 bases to trimming and J lost 2 bases; unmatched junction nucleotides: 2. Germline V gene lookup returns CDR1 DFQATT and CDR2 SNEGSKA (reference sequence). Production of TCR beta cDNA used 400 to 650 ng total RNA together with a constant-region primer. The TCR beta library was amplified through three nested multiplex PCR rounds in a modified ARM-PCR procedure. Researchers ran the first two PCR rounds for ten to eleven cycles each with TRBV1-TRBV30 forward primers and a C-beta reverse primer. TCRdb itself ran the multiplex PCR reads through MiXCR, one entry per CDR3 protein. Of approximately 73,000 distinct CDR3 sequences in the sample, over 55% were seen once.

The TCR comes from a woman aged 55-75 years with primary liver carcinoma and hepatitis B virus infection. Sequencing was carried out using liver tumor tissue from sampling region 4. Documented subset: tumor region T4, right-lateral pole. This chain connects TRBV20-1 to TRBJ2-7, with 7 bases that match TRBD1. DNA of the CDR3: TGCAGTGCTACCGGACAGGCCTACGAGCAGTACTTC. Translation: CSATGQAYEQYF.